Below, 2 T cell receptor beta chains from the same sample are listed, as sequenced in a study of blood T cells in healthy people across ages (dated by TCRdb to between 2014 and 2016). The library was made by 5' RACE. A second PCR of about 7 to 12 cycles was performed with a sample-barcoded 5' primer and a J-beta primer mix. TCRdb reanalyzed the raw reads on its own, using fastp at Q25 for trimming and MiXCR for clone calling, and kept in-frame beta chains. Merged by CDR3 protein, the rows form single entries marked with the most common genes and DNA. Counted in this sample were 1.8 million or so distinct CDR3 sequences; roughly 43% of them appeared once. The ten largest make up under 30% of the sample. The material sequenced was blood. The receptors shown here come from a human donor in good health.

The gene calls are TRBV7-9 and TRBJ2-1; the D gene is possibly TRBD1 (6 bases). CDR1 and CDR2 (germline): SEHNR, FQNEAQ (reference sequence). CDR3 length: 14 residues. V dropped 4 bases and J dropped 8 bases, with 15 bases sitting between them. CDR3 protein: CASSSGQTTDEQFF. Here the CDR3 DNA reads TGTGCCAGCAGCTCCGGACAGACCACGGATGAGCAGTTCTTC.

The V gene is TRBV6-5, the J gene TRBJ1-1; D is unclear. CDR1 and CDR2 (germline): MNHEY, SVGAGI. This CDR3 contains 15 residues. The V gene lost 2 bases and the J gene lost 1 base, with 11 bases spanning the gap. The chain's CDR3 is CASSYTIDTNTEAFF. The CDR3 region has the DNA TGTGCCAGCAGTTACACCATAGACACGAACACTGAAGCTTTCTTT.